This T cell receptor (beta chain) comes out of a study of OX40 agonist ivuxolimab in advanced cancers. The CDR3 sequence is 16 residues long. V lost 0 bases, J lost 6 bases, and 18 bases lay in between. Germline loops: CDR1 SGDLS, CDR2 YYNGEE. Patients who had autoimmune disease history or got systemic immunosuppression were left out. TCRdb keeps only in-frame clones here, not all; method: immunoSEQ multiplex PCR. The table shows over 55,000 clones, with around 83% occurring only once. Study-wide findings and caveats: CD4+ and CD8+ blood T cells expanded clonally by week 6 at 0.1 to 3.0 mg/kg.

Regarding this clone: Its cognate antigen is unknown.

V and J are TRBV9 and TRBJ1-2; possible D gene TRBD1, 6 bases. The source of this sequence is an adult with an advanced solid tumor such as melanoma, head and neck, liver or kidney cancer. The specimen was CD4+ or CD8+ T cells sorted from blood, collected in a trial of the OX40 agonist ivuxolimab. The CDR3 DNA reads TGTGCCAGCAGCGTAGCTTGGTTCCAGGGGTCAAATGGCTACACCTTC. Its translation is CASSVAWFQGSNGYTF.